The 26 T cell receptor beta chains presented below share a single source sample, sequenced in a study of blood T cell repertoires in COVID-19. This table comes from immunoSEQ multiplex PCR, and its TCRdb copy is limited to in-frame clones, with some not included. The table records tens of thousands of clones, about 90% of them present only once. The sequencing input was peripheral blood. All receptors derive from a human donor with active COVID-19. The donor label of this sample is uncertain.

The genes are TRBV7-2 and TRBJ1-1; D unclear. Trimming removed 3 bases from V and 3 bases from J, with 14 bases in between. This CDR3 has 15 residues. The germline CDR1 and CDR2 sequences are SGHTA and FQGNSA. The CDR3 is CASSFSLGLDTEAFF. CDR3 nucleotides: TGTGCCAGCAGCTTTTCTCTCGGACTGGACACTGAAGCTTTCTTT. Looking up the rest from reference TRBV7-2 and TRBJ1-1 gives the full variable domain: GAGVSQSPSNKVTEKGKDVELRCDPISGHTALYWYRQSLGQGLEFLIYFQGNSAPDKSGLPSDRFSAERTGGSVSTLTIQRTQQEDSAVYLCASSFSLGLDTEAFFGQGTRLTVV.

In its sample, this clone was seen once. This chain uses TRBV29-1 with TRBJ2-3, with TRBD2 matching 9 bases. CDR1 SQVTM and CDR2 ANQGSEA come from the germline V gene. V was clipped by 2 bases and J by 3 bases; unmatched bases: 3. CDR3 length equals 14 residues. The CDR3 here is CSVETSGHTDTQYF. The CDR3 DNA reads as TGCAGCGTTGAAACTAGCGGGCATACAGATACGCAGTATTTT.

This clone came up once. This sequence joins TRBV7-2 and TRBJ2-7; TRBD2 is a possible D gene (6 bases). Germline-derived CDR1 and CDR2 are SGHTA and FQGNSA. This CDR3 is built from 13 residues. Deletions cut 5 bases from V and 1 base from J, with 9 bases between. The CDR3 nucleotides read TGTGCCAGCAGCCGGGGGTTTTCCTACGAGCAGTACTTC. Translation: CASSRGFSYEQYF.

The chain is built from TRBV24-1 and TRBJ2-3; 7 bases line up with TRBD2. CDR1 and CDR2 (germline): KGHDR, SFDVKD. The CDR3 is 12 amino acids. V dropped 5 bases and J dropped 11; count of bases not matched to a gene: 6. The CDR3 is CATSVSRERQYF. The CDR3 DNA is TGTGCCACCAGTGTATCGCGGGAGAGGCAGTATTTT.

V is TRBV9 and J is TRBJ1-5, with TRBD1 as a possible D gene (6 bases). The CDR3 has 15 amino acids. Germline lookup yields CDR1 SGDLS and CDR2 YYNGEE. Trimming shortened V by 4 bases and J by 4 bases, and 15 bases separated the two germline ends. This chain's CDR3 is CASSSRGASNQPQHF. The CDR3 region has the DNA TGTGCCAGCAGCTCCCGGGGGGCATCAAATCAGCCCCAGCATTTT.

This chain uses TRBV14 with TRBJ2-1, with D possibly matching TRBD2 (7 bases). This CDR3 has 16 amino acids. Trimming pared 3 bases from V and 2 bases from J, leaving 14 bases between. Per the germline V gene, CDR1 is SGHDN and CDR2 is FVKESK. CDR3 sequence reads: CASSQPGGPAYNEQFF. In DNA form, the CDR3 reads TGTGCCAGCAGCCAGCCCGGGGGGCCAGCCTACAATGAGCAGTTCTTC.

The chain combines TRBV28 with TRBJ2-5; tentatively, D is TRBD2 (6 bases). Trimming stripped 6 bases from V and 1 base from J, with 12 bases between. CDR1 and CDR2 from the germline V gene are MDHEN and SYDVKM. The length of the CDR3 is 14 residues. Here the CDR3 reads CASSTLAVQETQYF. CDR3 DNA: TGTGCCAGCAGCACCTTAGCGGTCCAAGAGACCCAGTACTTC.

There are a few counts of this clone. This sequence joins TRBV27 and TRBJ1-5; D perhaps matches TRBD1 (5 bases). V was shortened by 6 bases and J by 2 bases, with 14 bases between the two germline ends. Germline assignment: CDR1 MNHEY and CDR2 SMNVEV (reference sequence). The CDR3 length is 15 residues. The CDR3 nucleotides read TGTGCCAGCAGCGGAAAGGGGTATGGCAATCAGCCCCAGCATTTT. Its protein is CASSGKGYGNQPQHF.

The gene calls are TRBV9 and TRBJ2-1; the D gene is possibly TRBD1 (5 bases). Germline-derived CDR1 and CDR2 are SGDLS and YYNGEE. Trimming took 0 bases from V and 0 from J, leaving 7 bases between them. The CDR3 extends over 15 amino acids. In nucleotides, the CDR3 is TGTGCCAGCAGCGTAGGGGGCCCCTCCTACAATGAGCAGTTCTTC. Protein: CASSVGGPSYNEQFF. The full variable domain, completed using reference TRBV9 and TRBJ2-1, is DSGVTQTPKHLITATGQRVTLRCSPRSGDLSVYWYQQSLDQGLQFLIQYYNGEERAKGNILERFSAQQFPDLHSELNLSSLELGDSALYFCASSVGGPSYNEQFFGPGTRLTVL.

J is TRBJ2-5 and V is TRBV29-1, with 9 bases matching TRBD1. The CDR3 has 14 amino acids. Trimming at V came to 3 bases and at J to 5 bases, leaving 7 bases not matched to a gene. Germline assignment: CDR1 SQVTM and CDR2 ANQGSEA. The chain's CDR3 is CSVDTGGIGETQYF. DNA for the CDR3: TGCAGCGTTGACACAGGGGGCATTGGGGAGACCCAGTACTTC.

This clone was detected once. The V and J genes are TRBV29-1 and TRBJ2-1; D remains ambiguous. Trimming stripped 4 bases from V and 3 bases from J, with 10 bases between. Germline assignment: CDR1 SQVTM and CDR2 ANQGSEA. The CDR3 consists of 13 residues. The CDR3 nucleotides are TGCAGCGTTGTACCTAATGGCTACAATGAGCAGTTCTTC. Its protein product is CSVVPNGYNEQFF.

On this clone: Relative to the germline gene, one junction end is altered; a read error may explain this. The V call is TRBV5-4, the J call TRBJ1-6, with 7 bases identical to TRBD1. Per the germline V gene, CDR1 is SGHNT and CDR2 is YYREEE (reference sequence). This CDR3 is 16 amino acids long. The CDR3 sequence is CASRLGPTGTNSPLHF. In nucleotides, the CDR3 is TGTGCCAGCCGCTTGGGGCCGACAGGGACTAATTCACCCCTCCACTTT.

The chain links TRBV6-5 to TRBJ2-7; D not certain. Trimming shortened V by 7 bases and J by 2 bases, and 12 bases separated the two germline ends. CDR1 is MNHEY and CDR2 is SVGAGI in the germline V gene. This CDR3 spans 13 amino acids. The CDR3 DNA reads TGTGCCAGCATGCAGGCCGCCCCCTACGAGCAGTACTTC. This codes for CASMQAAPYEQYF.

The CDR3 protein is CASFPLAGPSEQYF. CDR3 DNA sequence: TGTGCCAGTTTTCCCTTAGCGGGACCCAGCGAGCAGTACTTC. V is TRBV28 and J is TRBJ2-7; 8 bases fit TRBD2. The CDR3 is made up of 14 amino acids. The V gene end was trimmed by 9 bases and the J gene end by 6 bases; junction bases not matched to a gene: 13. CDR1 is MDHEN, CDR2 SYDVKM, per germline.

The rearrangement uses TRBV6-2 or TRBV6-3 and TRBJ1-1; 7 bases match TRBD1. This CDR3 is built from 15 residues. After removal of 2 bases from V and 1 base from J, the junction contained 4 bases not matched to a gene. Per germline, CDR1 MNHEY and CDR2 SVGEGT. CDR3 amino acids: CASSYHNRGNTEAFF. Written as DNA, the CDR3 is TGTGCCAGCAGTTACCACAACAGGGGGAACACTGAAGCTTTCTTT.

The chain is built from TRBV5-1 and TRBJ2-5, with 9 nucleotides matching TRBD2. The CDR3 totals 16 residues. Germline loops: CDR1 SGHRS, CDR2 YFSETQ. J was trimmed by 0 bases and V by 4 bases; bases with no gene match: 7. CDR3 in amino acids: CASSRMTSGYQETQYF. CDR3 DNA sequence: TGCGCCAGCAGCCGAATGACTAGCGGTTACCAAGAGACCCAGTACTTC.

This chain links TRBV5-1 with TRBJ2-1, with 8 bases identical to TRBD1. This CDR3 region has 13 residues. Per the germline V gene, CDR1 is SGHRS and CDR2 is YFSETQ. Trimming took 0 bases from V and 11 from J; bases not matched to a gene: 4. CDR3 region: CASSLEGDRKQFF. CDR3 sequence (DNA): TGCGCCAGCAGCTTGGAAGGGGACAGGAAGCAGTTCTTC.

This sequence joins TRBV19 and TRBJ2-3; 13 bases fit TRBD2. V shed 3 bases, J shed 5 bases, and the junction held 2 bases outside the gene matches. The CDR3 runs to 15 residues. Germline V gene data show CDR1 as LNHDA and CDR2 as SQIVND (reference sequence). The CDR3 reads CASSIWTSGGDTQYF. DNA for the CDR3: TGTGCCAGTAGTATTTGGACTAGCGGGGGAGATACGCAGTATTTT.

Concerning this clone: One junction end does not reproduce the germline sequence, and a read error may be involved. The chain employs TRBV25-1 and TRBJ2-7; no reliable D call. CDR1 MGHDK and CDR2 SYGVNS come from the germline V gene. The length of the CDR3 is 8 residues. Here the CDR3 reads CASRAGLF. As DNA, the CDR3 is TGTGCCAGCAGGGCCGGGTTGTTC.

The J gene is TRBJ2-1, the V gene TRBV19, with TRBD1 as a possible D gene (6 bases). Trimming left V 5 bases short and J 9 bases short, with 14 bases between. Germline values: CDR1 LNHDA, CDR2 SQIVND (reference sequence). The CDR3 sequence is 13 residues long. The CDR3 protein is CASSWAGATEQFF. CDR3 nucleotide sequence: TGTGCCAGTAGTTGGGCAGGGGCTACTGAGCAGTTCTTC. The full variable domain, rest sourced from reference TRBV19 and TRBJ2-1, is DGGITQSPKYLFRKEGQNVTLSCEQNLNHDAMYWYRQDPGQGLRLIYYSQIVNDFQKGDIAEGYSVSREKKESFPLTVTSAQKNPTAFYLCASSWAGATEQFFGPGTRLTVL.

The CDR3 protein is CASSKTSGLGEQFF. CDR3 nucleotides: TGTGCCAGTAGTAAAACTAGCGGGTTGGGTGAGCAGTTCTTC. This chain links TRBV19 with TRBJ2-1, with 9 bases identical to TRBD2. Losses at the gene ends were 4 bases for V and 9 bases for J; bases not matched to a gene: 7. The CDR3 length is 14 residues. Germline values: CDR1 LNHDA, CDR2 SQIVND (reference sequence).

This clone was seen only once. The V gene is TRBV20-1, the J gene TRBJ2-3; 7 positions match TRBD2. Trimming removed 3 bases from V and 2 bases from J; junction bases left unmatched: 2. The CDR3 has 13 residues. The germline V gene encodes CDR1 DFQATT and CDR2 SNEGSKA (reference sequence). This CDR3 is CSASLADTDTQYF. The DNA for the CDR3 is TGCAGTGCTAGTCTAGCGGACACAGATACGCAGTATTTT.

The chain recombines TRBV4-1 with TRBJ2-7, with D possibly TRBD2 on 7 matching bases. The CDR3 totals 16 residues. Trimming cost V 0 bases and J 0 bases, with 12 bases left between them. Per the germline V gene, CDR1 is MGHRA and CDR2 is YSYEKL. The CDR3 DNA reads TGCGCCAGCAGCCAAGATGGGGGGGCTTACTCCTACGAGCAGTACTTC. It codes for CASSQDGGAYSYEQYF.

V usage is TRBV6-1 and J usage is TRBJ2-1; 10 positions agree with TRBD2. The germline CDR1 and CDR2 sequences are MNHNS and SASEGT. Trimming at V came to 2 bases and at J to 4 bases, leaving 5 bases not matched to a gene. The CDR3 has 16 residues. Here the CDR3 reads CASSEFGTSDYNEQFF. Written as DNA, the CDR3 is TGTGCCAGCAGTGAATTTGGGACTAGCGATTACAATGAGCAGTTCTTC.

Details on this clone: Other DNA sequences from this sample encode an identical CDR3 as well. The rearrangement joins TRBV30 to TRBJ1-1; D may be TRBD1 (6 bases). This CDR3 has 12 residues. The ends were cut back, 4 bases at V and 4 bases at J, with 10 bases in the middle. CDR1 is GTSNPN and CDR2 is SVGIG in the germline V gene (reference sequence). Here the CDR3 reads CAWTQGSTEAFF. The CDR3 nucleotides are TGTGCCTGGACACAGGGCAGCACTGAAGCTTTCTTT.

The rearrangement uses TRBV29-1 and TRBJ2-1; 8 bases line up with TRBD2. The V gene end was trimmed by 4 bases and the J gene end by 4 bases; junction bases not matched to a gene: 9. Germline assignment: CDR1 SQVTM and CDR2 ANQGSEA. The CDR3 consists of 15 residues. The CDR3 sequence: CSVAATGGAYNEQFF. For the CDR3, the DNA is TGCAGCGTTGCTGCCACCGGGGGGGCTTACAATGAGCAGTTCTTC.